The source of this T cell receptor beta chain is a study of blood T cell repertoires in COVID-19. Study information: Material from acute and convalescent COVID-19 was sourced from the United States, Italy and Spain. T cells, B-cell-depleted T cells, or PBMCs supplied cDNA or gDNA.

After removal of 1 base from V and 4 bases from J, the junction contained 6 bases not matched to a gene. This CDR3 has 18 amino acids. Per the germline V gene, CDR1 is SGHVS and CDR2 is FNYEAQ. Source study methods: From reference gene primer amplification, estimates of nucleated cell counts were derived. Method: immunoSEQ multiplex PCR; TCRdb's copy keeps in-frame clones and lacks some. That table furnishes V, J and clone size, whereas the DNA furnished D and trimming. This sample carries a few hundred thousand clones, roughly 86% of them seen once, and the ten largest clones take 3% to 3.5%. The clonotype originates from a man aged 55 to 70 with acute or convalescent COVID-19. V usage is TRBV7-6 and J usage is TRBJ2-3; 15 bases are shared with TRBD2. The sample was peripheral blood. The DNA for the CDR3 is TGTGCCAGCAGCTTAGGGACTAGCGGGGGGGCCGGGGCAGATACGCAGTATTTT. It specifies CASSLGTSGGAGADTQYF.